A single sample is the source of the 31 T cell receptor beta chains below, sequenced in a study of blood T cell repertoires in COVID-19. Some clones are missing from TCRdb's copy, which holds only in-frame ones; the method was immunoSEQ multiplex PCR. The sample carries 60,000 or so clones, about 80% recorded once. Sequenced material: peripheral blood. The source is a woman at least 80 years old with acute or convalescent COVID-19.

V gene TRBV27 combines with J gene TRBJ1-2; TRBD1 matches at 7 bases. V shed 5 bases, J shed 2 bases, and the junction held 8 bases outside the gene matches. This CDR3 contains 15 residues. The germline V gene has CDR1 MNHEY and CDR2 SMNVEV (reference sequence). This CDR3 reads CASSPSPTGNYGYTF. CDR3 coding DNA: TGTGCCAGCAGTCCTTCCCCGACAGGGAACTATGGCTACACCTTC.

The chain employs TRBV3-1 (or the pseudogene TRBV3-2) and TRBJ2-7; 9 positions match TRBD1. The CDR3 extends over 14 amino acids. V gave up 5 bases and J gave up 5 bases; unmatched junction bases: 7. From germline, CDR1 is LGHDT and CDR2 YNNKEL (reference sequence). CDR3 in DNA: TGTGCCAGCAGCTTAGGGACAGGGTTAGACGAGCAGTACTTC. It is translated as CASSLGTGLDEQYF.

The chain combines TRBV11-2 with TRBJ2-1, with TRBD2 matching over 12 bases. This CDR3 is built from 16 residues. The germline gives CDR1 SGHAT, CDR2 FQNNGV. Trimming cost V 5 bases and J 7 bases; bases outside gene matches: 9. The CDR3 DNA follows: TGTGCCAGCAGCCCACAACTAGCGGGAGGAATGAATGAGCAGTTCTTC. Protein product: CASSPQLAGGMNEQFF.

This clone has a handful of counts. The gene calls are TRBV18 and TRBJ1-2; D perhaps matches TRBD1 (5 bases). Germline CDR1 and CDR2: KGHSH and LQKENI. The CDR3 is 13 amino acids. Trimming removed 7 bases from V and 6 bases from J, with 15 bases in between. The CDR3 sequence is CASFTRPGHGYTF. The CDR3 DNA follows: TGTGCCAGCTTCACCAGGCCAGGGCATGGCTACACCTTC.

V usage is TRBV4-2 and J usage is TRBJ1-3, with a weak D call TRBD1 (6 bases). The CDR3 has 15 residues. V dropped 1 base and J dropped 7 bases, with 14 bases sitting between them. The germline V gene encodes CDR1 LGHNA and CDR2 YNFKEQ. The CDR3: CASSQAPQGYNTIYF. The CDR3 DNA sequence: TGTGCCAGCAGCCAAGCCCCACAGGGTTACAACACCATATATTTT.

A single count supports this clone. CDR3: CASSFVGLDADTQYF. DNA for the CDR3: TGTGCCAGCAGTTTTGTCGGACTAGACGCAGATACGCAGTATTTT. The chain is built from TRBV27 and TRBJ2-3, with TRBD2 matching over 7 bases. This CDR3 region has 15 residues. The trim removed 3 bases at V and 4 bases at J, leaving 7 bases unmatched. Per germline, CDR1 MNHEY and CDR2 SMNVEV (reference sequence).

V and J are TRBV2 and TRBJ1-2; tentatively, D is TRBD1 (5 bases). The V gene's germline CDR1 is SNHLY and CDR2 FYNNEI. There are 13 residues in the CDR3. The V end was cut by 6 bases, the J end by 9 bases, with 17 bases between. This CDR3 reads CASSGSGKGSYTF. The CDR3 DNA reads TGTGCCAGCAGCGGTTCAGGGAAGGGAAGCTACACCTTC. Full variable domain (rest looked up from reference TRBV2 and TRBJ1-2): EPEVTQTPSHQVTQMGQEVILRCVPISNHLYFYWYRQILGQKVEFLVSFYNNEISEKSEIFDDQFSVERPDGSNFTLKIRSTKLEDSAMYFCASSGSGKGSYTFGSGTRLTVV.

The chain couples TRBV7-3 to TRBJ2-7, with TRBD2 matching over 7 bases. The CDR3 runs to 13 residues. CDR1 is SGHTA and CDR2 is FQGTGA in the germline V gene. V lost 3 bases, J lost 7 bases, and 6 bases stayed unmatched. The CDR3 here is CASSLAGVGEQYF. CDR3 sequence (DNA): TGTGCCAGCAGCTTGGCGGGAGTGGGGGAGCAGTACTTC.

This chain joins TRBV24-1 and TRBJ1-5; D not certain. The V gene's germline CDR1 is KGHDR and CDR2 SFDVKD. The CDR3 is 14 residues long. Trimming removed 7 bases from V and 0 bases from J, with 9 bases in between. This CDR3 reads CATRGTDSNQPQHF. For the CDR3, the DNA is TGTGCCACCAGAGGTACAGATAGCAATCAGCCCCAGCATTTT.

This clone was seen once. This chain connects TRBV7-2 to TRBJ1-3; D is undetermined. Germline V gene sequence: CDR1 SGHTA, CDR2 FQGNSA. The CDR3 loop spans 14 amino acids. Trimming took 2 bases from V and 1 from J, leaving 6 bases between them. The CDR3 loop reads CASSLSGSGNTIYF. CDR3 nucleotides: TGTGCCAGCAGCTTATCGGGTTCTGGAAACACCATATATTTT. The variable domain in full, completed from reference TRBV7-2 and TRBJ1-3, reads GAGVSQSPSNKVTEKGKDVELRCDPISGHTALYWYRQSLGQGLEFLIYFQGNSAPDKSGLPSDRFSAERTGGSVSTLTIQRTQQEDSAVYLCASSLSGSGNTIYFGEGSWLTVV.

V gene TRBV5-1 combines with J gene TRBJ2-1; TRBD1 agrees at 10 bases. CDR1 is SGHRS and CDR2 is YFSETQ in the germline V gene. The CDR3 covers 13 residues. Trimming at V came to 8 bases and at J to 7 bases, leaving 6 bases not matched to a gene. This CDR3 reads CASTGQGLNEQFF. The CDR3 nucleotides are TGCGCCAGTACGGGACAGGGGTTGAATGAGCAGTTCTTC.

The gene calls are TRBV5-1 and TRBJ1-1, with D tentatively TRBD1 (6 bases). V gave up 6 bases and J gave up 1 base, with 16 bases separating them. Germline loops: CDR1 SGHRS, CDR2 YFSETQ. This CDR3 comprises 15 residues. CDR3 nucleotide sequence: TGCGCCAGCAACGTACGTGGGGGCGGGAACACTGAAGCTTTCTTT. It is translated as CASNVRGGGNTEAFF.

The rearrangement uses TRBV9 and TRBJ2-1, with D maybe TRBD2 (6 bases). V was pared by 0 bases and J by 14 bases, with 15 bases between. There are 13 residues in the CDR3. The germline CDR1 and CDR2 sequences are SGDLS and YYNGEE. CDR3: CASSVAGVTTEFF. CDR3 sequence (DNA): TGTGCCAGCAGCGTAGCGGGAGTAACTACCGAGTTCTTC. Combining the CDR3 with reference TRBV9 and TRBJ2-1 gives the whole variable domain DSGVTQTPKHLITATGQRVTLRCSPRSGDLSVYWYQQSLDQGLQFLIQYYNGEERAKGNILERFSAQQFPDLHSELNLSSLELGDSALYFCASSVAGVTTEFFGPGTRLTVL.

The sample holds a few counts of this clone. V usage is TRBV27 and J usage is TRBJ1-6, with D perhaps matching TRBD1 (5 bases). Germline V gene data show CDR1 as MNHEY and CDR2 as SMNVEV (reference sequence). Trimming shortened V by 2 bases and J by 10 bases, and 18 bases separated the two germline ends. The CDR3 runs to 16 residues. Here the CDR3 DNA reads TGTGCCAGCAGTTTAATCTCTGGGGGAGGGAGGTCACCCCTCCACTTT. It codes for CASSLISGGGRSPLHF.

The chain has TRBV28 and TRBJ1-5, with no clear D. The germline CDR1 and CDR2 sequences are MDHEN and SYDVKM. V lost 8 bases and J lost 2, with 22 bases in between. CDR3 length: 17 residues. The CDR3 region is CASYGNVNPTRNQPQHF. The DNA of the CDR3 is TGTGCCAGCTACGGTAACGTAAACCCCACCCGCAATCAGCCCCAGCATTTT.

The V gene is TRBV7-2, the J gene TRBJ2-7; 9 bases are shared with TRBD2. Per the germline V gene, CDR1 is SGHTA and CDR2 is FQGNSA. V lost 1 base, J lost 0 bases, and 4 bases stayed unmatched. The CDR3 loop spans 16 amino acids. The CDR3, as DNA: TGTGCCAGCAGCTTAGGCGGGGGGGTGGCCTCCTACGAGCAGTACTTC. Its protein product is CASSLGGGVASYEQYF.

This chain joins TRBV3-1 (or the pseudogene TRBV3-2) and TRBJ1-4; possible D gene TRBD1, 5 bases. Trimming shortened V by 2 bases and J by 8 bases, and 15 bases separated the two germline ends. The CDR3 runs 15 residues. The germline V gene has CDR1 LGHDT and CDR2 YNNKEL (reference sequence). The CDR3 nucleotides read TGTGCCAGCAGCCAACGCCGGGGGGTGAAGGAAAAACTGTTTTTT. Residues: CASSQRRGVKEKLFF.

This clone was counted only a few times. The chain links TRBV27 to TRBJ2-3; D gene ambiguous. The CDR3 runs to 13 residues. Deletions cut 5 bases from V and 2 bases from J, with 8 bases between. The germline V gene has CDR1 MNHEY and CDR2 SMNVEV (reference sequence). CDR3 amino acids: CASSRLNTDTQYF. The CDR3 bases are TGTGCCAGCAGTAGACTGAACACAGATACGCAGTATTTT.

The J gene is TRBJ2-1, the V gene TRBV7-9; D is possibly TRBD2 (5 bases). The CDR3 spans 16 residues. V lost 8 bases and J lost 0, with 17 bases in between. The germline V gene has CDR1 SEHNR and CDR2 FQNEAQ (reference sequence). CDR3 DNA sequence: TGTGCCAGCGTCCACGGGCGGAGGAGCTCCTACAATGAGCAGTTCTTC. Protein: CASVHGRRSSYNEQFF.

In nucleotides, the CDR3 is TGTGCCAGCAGCTTAACCGGAGTCAACTATGGCTACACCTTC. It translates to CASSLTGVNYGYTF. The chain uses TRBV7-9 and TRBJ1-2; no definite D call. The CDR3 is 14 residues long. The germline V gene encodes CDR1 SEHNR and CDR2 FQNEAQ (reference sequence). V was clipped by 2 bases and J by 2 bases, with 9 bases between them. Full variable domain (missing parts from reference TRBV7-9 and TRBJ1-2): DTGVSQNPRHKITKRGQNVTFRCDPISEHNRLYWYRQTLGQGPEFLTYFQNEAQLEKSRLLSDRFSAERPKGSFSTLEIQRTEQGDSAMYLCASSLTGVNYGYTFGSGTRLTVV.

The table lists this clone with a count of one. The chain couples TRBV5-1 to TRBJ2-1; 8 bases fit TRBD2. Germline CDR1 is SGHRS and CDR2 is YFSETQ. With 4 bases clipped from V and 8 bases from J, the junction kept 14 bases outside the gene matches. The CDR3 is 16 amino acids. This CDR3 reads CASSRTGTSAIYEQFF. CDR3 in DNA: TGCGCCAGCAGCCGAACCGGGACTAGTGCTATCTATGAGCAGTTCTTC.

CDR3 DNA: TGTGCCAGCAGTTGGGGAAGACAGGGCCACTACGAGCAGTACTTC. It encodes CASSWGRQGHYEQYF. V usage is TRBV28 and J usage is TRBJ2-7; 7 positions match TRBD1. Germline CDR1 is MDHEN and CDR2 is SYDVKM. The trim removed 4 bases at V and 3 bases at J, leaving 9 bases unmatched. The CDR3 extends over 15 amino acids.

V is TRBV11-3 and J is TRBJ2-1; 12 nucleotides align to TRBD2. Germline assignment: CDR1 SGHNT and CDR2 YENEEA. The length of the CDR3 is 16 residues. Germline trimming cut 4 bases from V and 4 bases from J; bases unmatched to any gene: 5. DNA of the CDR3: TGTGCCAGCAGCTCACGACTAGCGGGGGCGTACAATGAGCAGTTCTTC. This gives the protein CASSSRLAGAYNEQFF.

The chain combines TRBV4-3 with TRBJ1-1; TRBD1 matches at 8 bases. V lost 3 bases to trimming and J lost 4 bases; unmatched junction nucleotides: 4. The CDR3 is 14 residues long. Germline V gene data show CDR1 as LGHNA and CDR2 as YSLEER. The CDR3 reads CASSQTTGATEAFF. The CDR3 nucleotides are TGCGCCAGCAGCCAGACGACAGGGGCCACTGAAGCTTTCTTT.

This chain uses TRBV9 with TRBJ1-1; D remains unclear. The ends were cut back, 0 bases at V and 1 base at J, with 19 bases in the middle. Germline V CDR1 and CDR2: SGDLS, YYNGEE. CDR3 length equals 18 residues. The CDR3 DNA reads as TGTGCCAGCAGCGTAGAAGTCGCCGGTTCCGCGGGGAACACTGAAGCTTTCTTT. Encoded protein: CASSVEVAGSAGNTEAFF.

This clone was seen only a few times. This chain uses TRBV30 with TRBJ1-4; 8 nucleotides agree with TRBD1. CDR1 GTSNPN and CDR2 SVGIG come from the germline V gene (reference sequence). The CDR3 totals 14 residues. J lost 7 bases, V lost 1 base, and 5 bases had no gene match. CDR3 sequence: CAWSGTGPFEKLFF. The CDR3 DNA reads as TGTGCCTGGAGTGGGACAGGGCCTTTTGAAAAACTGTTTTTT.

This clone showed up just a few times. This chain connects TRBV23-1 to TRBJ2-7, with 10 positions matching TRBD1. TRBV23-1 is placed among ORFs of uncertain function. J gave up 4 bases and V 0 bases, and 6 bases lay outside the gene matches. The CDR3 sequence is 16 residues long. CDR3 region: CASSQSLRDRGYEQYF. CDR3 coding DNA: TGCGCCAGCAGTCAATCCCTCCGGGACAGGGGATACGAGCAGTACTTC.

The chain is built from TRBV5-1 and TRBJ2-7; tentative D call: TRBD2 (5 bases). V was clipped by 2 bases and J by 3 bases, with 9 bases between them. The CDR3 is 13 residues long. Germline CDR1 is SGHRS and CDR2 is YFSETQ. Here the CDR3 reads CASSFGGFYEQYF. The DNA of the CDR3 is TGCGCCAGCAGCTTCGGAGGTTTCTACGAGCAGTACTTC.

The V and J genes are TRBV27 and TRBJ2-7, with D tentatively TRBD1 (6 bases). Between the trimmed V and J ends, which lost 5 bases and 7 bases, there was a span of 18 bases. Germline CDR1 and CDR2: MNHEY and SMNVEV (reference sequence). There are 14 residues in the CDR3. CDR3 nucleotide sequence: TGTGCCAGCAGTCCCCGGACAGAGCACGTAGAGCAGTACTTC. Protein sequence: CASSPRTEHVEQYF.

This chain links TRBV5-4 with TRBJ2-6; D uncertain. Trimming pared 5 bases from V and 0 bases from J, leaving 12 bases between. In germline, CDR1 is SGHNT, CDR2 YYREEE (reference sequence). This CDR3 region has 16 residues. In DNA form, the CDR3 reads TGTGCCAGCAGTCAGGCCGCCCACTCTGGGGCCAACGTCCTGACTTTC. Residues: CASSQAAHSGANVLTF.

The chain employs TRBV11-2 and TRBJ2-5, with 9 bases aligning to TRBD1. V shed 4 bases, J shed 4 bases, and the junction held 4 bases outside the gene matches. The CDR3 extends over 14 amino acids. In germline, CDR1 is SGHAT, CDR2 FQNNGV. CDR3 protein: CASSSRQGGETQYF. The DNA of the CDR3 is TGTGCCAGCAGCTCTAGACAGGGGGGAGAGACCCAGTACTTC. Drawing the rest from reference TRBV11-2 and TRBJ2-5, the complete variable domain is EAGVAQSPRYKIIEKRQSVAFWCNPISGHATLYWYQQILGQGPKLLIQFQNNGVVDDSQLPKDRFSAERLKGVDSTLKIQPAKLEDSAVYLCASSSRQGGETQYFGPGTRLLVL.